The 21 T cell receptor beta chains given below trace back to one sample, sequenced in a study of T cell repertoires in cytomegalovirus infection. Their recognized antigens are unknown. TCRdb recomputed calls from the reads with MiXCR, one row per CDR3 protein. The sample shows approximately 280,000 distinct CDR3 sequences, approximately 22% of them seen only once. Sequencing was performed on cultured PBMCs, taken from culture after CMV antigen stimulation. All receptors come from a human donor in good health (CMV status not recorded). Some clones in this sample may be carry-over from other donors' samples.

This clonotype was observed many times. This chain joins TRBV28 and TRBJ1-2; 9 bases fit TRBD1. Germline V gene sequence: CDR1 MDHEN, CDR2 SYDVKM. V lost 7 bases and J lost 4; bases outside the gene matches: 7. The CDR3 runs to 14 residues. CDR3 nucleotide sequence: TGTGCCAGCACCCTACTGGACAGGGGCTATGGCTACACCTTC. It encodes CASTLLDRGYGYTF.

V is TRBV13 and J is TRBJ2-1; D gene uncertain. V was pared by 5 bases and J by 3 bases, with 8 bases between. Looked up from germline, CDR1 is PRHDT and CDR2 is FYEKMQ (reference sequence). The CDR3 totals 13 residues. CDR3 in amino acids: CASSLRHYNEQFF. The DNA for the CDR3 is TGTGCCAGCAGCCTTCGGCACTACAATGAGCAGTTCTTC.

This clonotype was seen repeatedly, ten times or more. The J gene is TRBJ2-5, the V gene TRBV7-2; D gene unclear. V dropped 1 base and J dropped 6 bases, with 0 bases sitting between them. Germline CDR1 and CDR2: SGHTA and FQGNSA. CDR3 length equals 10 residues. As DNA, the CDR3 is TGTGCCAGCAGCTTAGAGACCCAGTACTTC. This sequence encodes CASSLETQYF.

The rearrangement links TRBV6-2 or TRBV6-3 to TRBJ1-5, with TRBD1 as a possible D gene (5 bases). V lost 2 bases to trimming and J lost 1 base, with 12 bases between them. The CDR3 extends over 16 amino acids. The germline V gene has CDR1 MNHEY and CDR2 SVGEGT. The CDR3 bases are TGTGCCAGCAGTTACCGCCCGGGGGTGAGCAATCAGCCCCAGCATTTT. Translated: CASSYRPGVSNQPQHF.

The chain combines TRBV19 with TRBJ2-1, with 10 bases lining up with TRBD2. Trimming at V came to 5 bases and at J to 3 bases, leaving 4 bases not matched to a gene. The germline V gene has CDR1 LNHDA and CDR2 SQIVND (reference sequence). This CDR3 contains 15 residues. CDR3 in DNA: TGTGCCAGTAGTGGACTAGCGGAAAACTACAATGAGCAGTTCTTC. It encodes CASSGLAENYNEQFF.

This clonotype has just a few counts. The V gene is TRBV20-1, the J gene TRBJ2-5; D remains ambiguous. This CDR3 spans 14 amino acids. From germline, CDR1 is DFQATT and CDR2 SNEGSKA (reference sequence). Between the trimmed V and J ends, which lost 1 base and 1 base, there was a span of 10 bases. In DNA, the CDR3 is TGCAGTGCTAGAGTCTGGAGTCCCCAAGAGACCCAGTACTTC. Encoded protein: CSARVWSPQETQYF.

This clonotype showed up just once. The chain links TRBV5-1 to TRBJ2-3; the D is unclear. The CDR3 runs to 17 residues. Germline loops: CDR1 SGHRS, CDR2 YFSETQ. The V gene lost 4 bases and the J gene lost 2 bases, with 20 bases spanning the gap. The CDR3 DNA is TGCGCCAGCAGCCCACCGATTGAACGACGTGTCACAGATACGCAGTATTTT. It translates to CASSPPIERRVTDTQYF.

This clonotype was observed a few times. The chain joins TRBV27 to TRBJ1-2; TRBD1 matches 8 bases. CDR1 MNHEY and CDR2 SMNVEV come from the germline V gene (reference sequence). The CDR3 totals 12 residues. Trimming removed 5 bases from V and 7 bases from J; junction bases left unmatched: 3. As DNA, the CDR3 is TGTGCCAGCAGTCAGGGGGCGGGTGGCTACACCTTC. It specifies CASSQGAGGYTF.

This clonotype has ten or more counts. V gene TRBV7-2 combines with J gene TRBJ1-2; 11 positions match TRBD1. The germline V gene encodes CDR1 SGHTA and CDR2 FQGNSA. The CDR3 spans 16 residues. After removal of 1 base from V and 8 bases from J, the junction contained 9 bases not matched to a gene. CDR3 coding DNA: TGTGCCAGCAGCTTAGGGACAGGGGGCTTTAGAATGGGCTACACCTTC. It specifies CASSLGTGGFRMGYTF.

Turning to this clonotype: A much larger clone sits a single nucleotide away, making a read error possible. The V gene is TRBV7-2, the J gene TRBJ1-1; D may be TRBD1 (5 bases). CDR1 is SGHTA and CDR2 is FQGNSA in the germline V gene. V dropped 1 base and J dropped 11 bases, with 17 bases sitting between them. CDR3 length equals 14 residues. The CDR3: CASSLVGVTRDAFF. The CDR3 region has the DNA TGTGCCAGCAGCTTAGTGGGGGTCACCCGTGACGCTTTCTTT.

Details on this clonotype: This could be a read error, since a much larger clone is one nucleotide away. The chain combines TRBV6-1 with TRBJ1-5; D is unresolved. CDR1 and CDR2 from the germline V gene are MNHNS and SASEGT. V lost 6 bases, J lost 0 bases, and 12 bases lay in between. The CDR3 is 15 residues long. The CDR3 bases are TGTGCCAGCAGCATCATGAGAGTTAGCAATCAGCCCCAGCATTTT. Translating it yields CASSIMRVSNQPQHF.

The rearrangement links TRBV11-3 to TRBJ1-1, with D possibly TRBD1 on 6 matching bases. Trimming took 3 bases from V and 5 from J, leaving 13 bases between them. The CDR3 is 14 amino acids. Germline lookup yields CDR1 SGHNT and CDR2 YENEEA. The CDR3 DNA reads as TGTGCCAGCAGCTTGTCGCCTAGGGGGACTGAAGCTTTCTTT. Its protein is CASSLSPRGTEAFF. The full variable domain, with the rest looked up from reference TRBV11-3 and TRBJ1-1, is EAGVVQSPRYKIIEKKQPVAFWCNPISGHNTLYWYLQNLGQGPELLIRYENEEAVDDSQLPKDRFSAERLKGVDSTLKIQPAELGDSAVYLCASSLSPRGTEAFFGQGTRLTVV.

The chain employs TRBV4-1 and TRBJ2-3; D is unresolved. In germline, CDR1 is MGHRA, CDR2 YSYEKL. This CDR3 spans 14 amino acids. Between the trimmed V and J ends, which lost 0 bases and 2 bases, there was a span of 6 bases. DNA for the CDR3: TGCGCCAGCAGCCAAGACCCAGTCACAGATACGCAGTATTTT. Translation: CASSQDPVTDTQYF.

The chain joins TRBV11-2 to TRBJ2-1; D ambiguous. Germline CDR1 SGHAT, CDR2 FQNNGV. This CDR3 has 11 amino acids. V shed 10 bases and J shed 8 bases, with 12 bases lying between them. The CDR3 sequence: CATAPRDEQFF. CDR3 sequence (DNA): TGTGCCACGGCGCCAAGGGATGAGCAGTTCTTC.

The chain employs TRBV2 and TRBJ2-5, with D uncertain. The length of the CDR3 is 12 residues. Germline-derived CDR1 and CDR2 are SNHLY and FYNNEI. Trimming left V 2 bases short and J 1 base short, with 2 bases between. The CDR3 protein is CASSETQETQYF. The DNA for the CDR3 is TGTGCCAGCAGTGAAACCCAAGAGACCCAGTACTTC. Together with reference TRBV2 and TRBJ2-5, the CDR3 gives the full variable domain: EPEVTQTPSHQVTQMGQEVILRCVPISNHLYFYWYRQILGQKVEFLVSFYNNEISEKSEIFDDQFSVERPDGSNFTLKIRSTKLEDSAMYFCASSETQETQYFGPGTRLLVL.

This clonotype was seen only a few times. The chain is built from TRBV6-6 and TRBJ1-5; D unclear. CDR1 is MNHNY and CDR2 is SVGAGI in the germline V gene (reference sequence). This CDR3 contains 14 residues. V lost 7 bases, J lost 5 bases, and 15 bases lay in between. CDR3: CASTVTLSYQPQHF. The CDR3 nucleotides read TGTGCCAGCACCGTGACGCTTTCTTATCAGCCCCAGCATTTT.

This clonotype was observed a handful of times. V gene TRBV10-3 combines with J gene TRBJ1-1; perhaps TRBD1 as D (6 bases). V was shortened by 6 bases and J by 5 bases, with 16 bases between the two germline ends. Germline values: CDR1 ENHRY, CDR2 SYGVKD. CDR3 size: 14 residues. The CDR3 loop is CAIRETGESTEAFF. The CDR3 DNA is TGTGCCATCAGGGAGACAGGAGAGTCAACTGAAGCTTTCTTT.

This clonotype was recorded many times. The chain joins TRBV7-2 to TRBJ2-3; 13 positions match TRBD2. The germline V gene encodes CDR1 SGHTA and CDR2 FQGNSA. The CDR3 runs 18 residues. Trimming took 5 bases from V and 5 from J; bases not matched to a gene: 13. The CDR3 sequence: CASSPGSRTSGRLDTQYF. In DNA form, the CDR3 reads TGTGCCAGCAGCCCAGGTAGCCGGACTAGCGGGAGACTAGATACGCAGTATTTT.

There are a few counts of this clonotype. The chain links TRBV6-2 or TRBV6-3 to TRBJ2-2; D not resolved. The CDR3 extends over 15 amino acids. Germline lookup yields CDR1 MNHEY and CDR2 SVGEGT. Trimming pared 6 bases from V and 1 base from J, leaving 12 bases between. CDR3 sequence: CASSNGDGNTGELFF. CDR3 in DNA: TGTGCCAGCAGCAACGGAGACGGGAACACCGGGGAGCTGTTTTTT.

This clonotype was detected a few times. J is TRBJ2-7 and V is TRBV19; D gene unclear. This CDR3 is built from 15 residues. Germline CDR1 reads LNHDA; CDR2 reads SQIVND (reference sequence). V dropped 5 bases and J dropped 2 bases, with 16 bases sitting between them. The CDR3 loop is CASSLSASQPYEQYF. For the CDR3, the DNA is TGTGCCAGTAGTCTATCAGCGAGTCAGCCCTACGAGCAGTACTTC. Full variable domain (rest looked up from reference TRBV19 and TRBJ2-7): DGGITQSPKYLFRKEGQNVTLSCEQNLNHDAMYWYRQDPGQGLRLIYYSQIVNDFQKGDIAEGYSVSREKKESFPLTVTSAQKNPTAFYLCASSLSASQPYEQYFGPGTRLTVT.

This clonotype has ten or more counts. The chain is built from TRBV7-2 and TRBJ2-5, with D possibly being TRBD1 (5 bases). This CDR3 has 14 residues. V was pared by 0 bases and J by 4 bases, with 9 bases between. Germline CDR1 SGHTA, CDR2 FQGNSA. This CDR3 is CASSLAQGLETQYF. In DNA form, the CDR3 reads TGTGCCAGCAGCTTAGCGCAGGGCTTAGAGACCCAGTACTTC.